The 28 T cell receptor beta chains reported below all come from one sample, sequenced in a study of cytomegalovirus exposure and HLA in healthy donors. The study ran its PCR with 60 Vbeta and 13 Jbeta primers. Profiling relied on immunoSEQ multiplex PCR, and the TCRdb table lists in-frame clones only, not all of them. The sample contains tens of thousands of clones, approximately 79% of which appear only once. What was sequenced was PBMCs. These receptors were collected from a woman between 35 and 50 years old in good health and CMV-seronegative.

The genes are TRBV15 and TRBJ1-5; D is perhaps TRBD1 (5 bases). V was pared by 0 bases and J by 6 bases, with 12 bases between. This CDR3 has 15 amino acids. Germline CDR1 and CDR2: LNHNV and YYDKDF (reference sequence). In nucleotides, the CDR3 is TGTGCCACCAGCAGAGAAGATAGGCAGGGTCAGCCCCAGCATTTT. It specifies CATSREDRQGQPQHF.

The rearrangement joins TRBV18 to TRBJ1-5; tentative D call: TRBD1 (6 bases). This CDR3 is 13 amino acids long. With 6 bases removed from V and 10 bases from J, the gap between germline ends came to 16 bases. Per germline, CDR1 KGHSH and CDR2 LQKENI. The CDR3 here is CASSPGTPSPQHF. The CDR3 nucleotides are TGTGCCAGCTCCCCCGGGACACCCAGCCCCCAGCATTTT.

V gene TRBV25-1 combines with J gene TRBJ1-1, with D uncertain. Trimming left V 4 bases short and J 3 bases short, with 9 bases between. CDR1 is MGHDK and CDR2 is SYGVNS in the germline V gene. CDR3 length: 13 amino acids. In DNA form, the CDR3 reads TGTGCCAGCAGTGTCACTCGGGACACTGAAGCTTTCTTT. Translated, it gives CASSVTRDTEAFF.

This clone occurred a few times. The rearrangement uses TRBV15 and TRBJ2-1; no clear D gene. The CDR3 length is 15 residues. Deletions cut 1 base from V and 5 bases from J, with 12 bases between. Germline CDR1 LNHNV, CDR2 YYDKDF (reference sequence). CDR3 sequence: CATSRAYSTNNEQFF. The CDR3 DNA reads TGTGCCACCAGCAGAGCGTATAGCACCAACAATGAGCAGTTCTTC.

A few counts support this clone. V usage is TRBV4-1 and J usage is TRBJ1-1; D is perhaps TRBD1 (6 bases). This CDR3 contains 16 residues. Trimming took 4 bases from V and 0 from J, leaving 15 bases between them. Germline V CDR1 and CDR2: MGHRA, YSYEKL. The CDR3 DNA follows: TGCGCCAGCAGCCTCACCCTGACAGGAGTGAACACTGAAGCTTTCTTT. Its translation: CASSLTLTGVNTEAFF.

This clone was detected a few times. Sequence at one end of the junction differs from germline and may be a read error. The chain combines TRBV11-2 with TRBJ1-5; D might be TRBD1 (6 bases). Germline CDR1 is SGHAT and CDR2 is FQNNGV. The length of the CDR3 is 13 residues. Here the CDR3 reads CASSTGTREPQNF. The CDR3 nucleotides are TGTGCCAGCAGCACCGGGACAAGGGAGCCCCAGAATTTT.

This rearrangement joins TRBV5-1 to TRBJ2-7; 11 bases are shared with TRBD1. The CDR3 has 16 amino acids. V dropped 1 base and J dropped 1; count of bases not matched to a gene: 4. Germline V gives CDR1 SGHRS, CDR2 YFSETQ. The CDR3 nucleotides read TGCGCCAGCAGCTTGCCCGGGACAGGGGGATCCTACGAGCAGTACTTC. It specifies CASSLPGTGGSYEQYF.

This clone has a handful of counts. The rearrangement links TRBV5-1 to TRBJ2-5; TRBD1 matches at 7 bases. This CDR3 is 16 amino acids long. From germline, CDR1 is SGHRS and CDR2 YFSETQ. Trimming removed 2 bases from V and 5 bases from J; junction bases left unmatched: 12. The CDR3 DNA reads TGCGCCAGCAGCTTCCTGGGACAGATCATCCTGGAGACCCAGTACTTC. This encodes CASSFLGQIILETQYF.

The chain recombines TRBV9 with TRBJ2-7; D perhaps matches TRBD1 (5 bases). Looked up from germline, CDR1 is SGDLS and CDR2 is YYNGEE. The CDR3 extends over 13 amino acids. V was shortened by 4 bases and J by 5 bases, with 13 bases between the two germline ends. The chain's CDR3 is CASSTGQGNEQYF. The CDR3 DNA reads as TGTGCCAGCAGCACAGGCCAAGGGAACGAGCAGTACTTC.

This chain links TRBV11-1 with TRBJ1-1; D might be TRBD1 (5 bases). The CDR3 runs 14 residues. CDR1 SGHAT and CDR2 FQDESV come from the germline V gene (reference sequence). Trimming pared 1 base from V and 7 bases from J, leaving 13 bases between. CDR3 protein: CASSLDLGALEAFF. The CDR3 DNA sequence: TGTGCCAGCAGCTTAGATCTAGGGGCACTTGAAGCTTTCTTT.

The rearrangement uses TRBV6-5 and TRBJ1-4; 7 bases agree with TRBD1. This CDR3 is 14 amino acids long. V lost 10 bases and J lost 1; bases outside the gene matches: 6. Germline V gene lookup returns CDR1 MNHEY and CDR2 SVGAGI. The CDR3 reads CATRPGGTNEKLFF. The CDR3 DNA reads TGTGCCACACGTCCAGGGGGAACTAATGAAAAACTGTTTTTT.

V usage is TRBV6-1 and J usage is TRBJ2-1, with 10 bases matching TRBD1. Germline V gene lookup returns CDR1 MNHNS and CDR2 SASEGT. The CDR3 contains 13 residues. The V gene end was trimmed by 1 base and the J gene end by 12 bases; junction bases not matched to a gene: 3. The CDR3 region is CASSEVTGGRQFF. The CDR3, as DNA: TGTGCCAGCAGTGAAGTGACAGGGGGCAGGCAGTTCTTC.

This chain joins TRBV10-3 and TRBJ1-6, with a possible D match to TRBD1 (5 bases). CDR1 and CDR2 (germline): ENHRY, SYGVKD. V lost 2 bases to trimming and J lost 10 bases, with 12 bases between them. The CDR3 is 14 residues long. The CDR3 DNA reads as TGTGCCATCAGTGAGGTCAGGGCGGCCTCACCCCTCCACTTT. It specifies CAISEVRAASPLHF.

This clone was seen a single time. This sequence joins TRBV15 and TRBJ1-6; 9 bases align to TRBD1. This CDR3 is 19 amino acids long. Germline V gene data show CDR1 as LNHNV and CDR2 as YYDKDF (reference sequence). V lost 0 bases and J lost 0; bases outside the gene matches: 6. Written as DNA, the CDR3 is TGTGCCACCAGCAGAGATCGACAGGGGGTGAGCTCCTATAATTCACCCCTCCACTTT. As protein: CATSRDRQGVSSYNSPLHF. Complete variable domain (other parts from reference TRBV15 and TRBJ1-6): DAMVIQNPRYQVTQFGKPVTLSCSQTLNHNVMYWYQQKSSQAPKLLFHYYDKDFNNEADTPDNFQSRRPNTSFCFLDIRSPGLGDTAMYLCATSRDRQGVSSYNSPLHFGNGTRLTVT.

The J gene is TRBJ2-2, the V gene TRBV30; 9 positions agree with TRBD1. Losses at the gene ends were 3 bases for V and 4 bases for J; bases not matched to a gene: 9. This CDR3 is 16 amino acids long. Germline loops: CDR1 GTSNPN, CDR2 SVGIG (reference sequence). In DNA, the CDR3 is TGTGCCTGGAGAAACCGGGACAGGGCTCCCACCGGGGAGCTGTTTTTT. It specifies CAWRNRDRAPTGELFF.

Written as DNA, the CDR3 is TGTGCCAGCAGCTTACGGCCGGGGAACACTGAAGCTTTCTTT. Residues: CASSLRPGNTEAFF. The chain recombines TRBV7-3 with TRBJ1-1, with unresolved D. Looked up from germline, CDR1 is SGHTA and CDR2 is FQGTGA. Trimming stripped 2 bases from V and 1 base from J, with 8 bases between. The CDR3 is made up of 14 amino acids.

A word on this clone: One end of the junction fails to match germline, which may point to a read error. The chain employs TRBV7-7 and TRBJ2-7; D perhaps matches TRBD1 (6 bases). Looked up from germline, CDR1 is SSHAT and CDR2 is FNYEAQ (reference sequence). This CDR3 has 14 amino acids. CDR3 in amino acids: CASSLAGQPREQYF. In DNA, the CDR3 is TGTGCTAGCAGCTTAGCAGGACAGCCACGAGAGCAGTACTTC.

The gene calls are TRBV5-1 and TRBJ1-5, with D maybe TRBD1 (6 bases). This CDR3 is 14 amino acids long. V lost 4 bases, J lost 3 bases, and 11 bases lay in between. Germline V gene data show CDR1 as SGHRS and CDR2 as YFSETQ. The DNA for the CDR3 is TGCGCCAGCAGCGCAGGGGACGACAATCAGCCCCAGCATTTT. Protein product: CASSAGDDNQPQHF. Full variable domain (rest looked up from reference TRBV5-1 and TRBJ1-5): KAGVTQTPRYLIKTRGQQVTLSCSPISGHRSVSWYQQTPGQGLQFLFEYFSETQRNKGNFPGRFSGRQFSNSRSEMNVSTLELGDSALYLCASSAGDDNQPQHFGDGTRLSIL.

The gene calls are TRBV7-9 and TRBJ1-1; D unresolved. Germline CDR1 is SEHNR and CDR2 is FQNEAQ (reference sequence). With 2 bases removed from V and 3 bases from J, the gap between germline ends came to 19 bases. The CDR3 covers 17 residues. Written as DNA, the CDR3 is TGTGCCAGCAGCTTATTATCCCCCGTACGGGGATACACTGAAGCTTTCTTT. Translated, it gives CASSLLSPVRGYTEAFF. Complete variable domain (other parts from reference TRBV7-9 and TRBJ1-1): DTGVSQNPRHKITKRGQNVTFRCDPISEHNRLYWYRQTLGQGPEFLTYFQNEAQLEKSRLLSDRFSAERPKGSFSTLEIQRTEQGDSAMYLCASSLLSPVRGYTEAFFGQGTRLTVV.

This clone has just one count. This chain joins TRBV27 and TRBJ2-1, with D possibly matching TRBD1 (6 bases). The CDR3 contains 12 residues. Per germline, CDR1 MNHEY and CDR2 SMNVEV (reference sequence). The ends were cut back, 5 bases at V and 14 bases at J, with 16 bases in the middle. The CDR3 region is CASSILQGAEFF. The CDR3 region has the DNA TGTGCCAGCAGTATCCTACAGGGCGCGGAGTTCTTC.

The genes are TRBV2 and TRBJ2-1, with 10 bases that match TRBD2. This CDR3 has 14 amino acids. Germline-derived CDR1 and CDR2 are SNHLY and FYNNEI. J lost 9 bases, V lost 6 bases, and 8 bases had no gene match. CDR3 protein: CASRSGGAWGEQFF. In DNA, the CDR3 is TGTGCCAGCAGGAGCGGGGGGGCATGGGGTGAGCAGTTCTTC.

J is TRBJ1-1 and V is TRBV30; D perhaps matches TRBD1 (6 bases). CDR3 length: 11 residues. V was cut by 8 bases and J by 1 base, with 8 bases left in between. Germline V gene sequence: CDR1 GTSNPN, CDR2 SVGIG (reference sequence). The CDR3 spells CAKGQNTEAFF. In nucleotides, the CDR3 is TGTGCCAAGGGACAGAACACTGAAGCTTTCTTT.

V usage is TRBV19 and J usage is TRBJ1-6; 7 nucleotides match TRBD1. With 4 bases clipped from V and 7 bases from J, the junction kept 10 bases outside the gene matches. The CDR3 extends over 16 amino acids. Germline V CDR1 and CDR2: LNHDA, SQIVND (reference sequence). This CDR3 is CASSTLPGQRNSPLHF. As DNA, the CDR3 is TGTGCCAGTAGTACGCTGCCGGGACAGCGAAATTCACCCCTCCACTTT.

This clone has only a few counts. V and J are TRBV10-3 and TRBJ2-6, with TRBD1 matching over 11 bases. Per the germline V gene, CDR1 is ENHRY and CDR2 is SYGVKD. This CDR3 has 18 amino acids. The V gene end was trimmed by 6 bases and the J gene end by 0 bases; junction bases not matched to a gene: 7. The CDR3 loop reads CAIRGGQGASSGANVLTF. In DNA, the CDR3 is TGTGCCATCAGGGGCGGACAGGGGGCGAGCTCTGGGGCCAACGTCCTGACTTTC.

The chain combines TRBV28 with TRBJ2-6; 7 positions match TRBD1. The length of the CDR3 is 15 residues. The germline gives CDR1 MDHEN, CDR2 SYDVKM. J lost 2 bases, V lost 8 bases, and 6 bases had no gene match. DNA for the CDR3: TGTGCCAGCCTCACTCAGGGGGCTGGGGCCAACGTCCTGACTTTC. Amino acids: CASLTQGAGANVLTF.

The gene calls are TRBV27 and TRBJ2-7; 10 nucleotides agree with TRBD1. The CDR3 covers 14 residues. Looked up from germline, CDR1 is MNHEY and CDR2 is SMNVEV (reference sequence). The V segment lost 8 bases and the J segment 3 bases; nucleotides outside the gene matches: 7. The DNA for the CDR3 is TGTGCCAGCTCACCTCGGGACAGGGGCTACGAGCAGTACTTC. This sequence encodes CASSPRDRGYEQYF.

This chain links TRBV6-1 with TRBJ1-1; 9 bases are a match to TRBD1. Trimming cost V 6 bases and J 5 bases; bases outside gene matches: 4. CDR1 is MNHNS and CDR2 is SASEGT in the germline V gene. This CDR3 is 13 amino acids long. This CDR3 reads CASREDRGTEAFF. Here the CDR3 DNA reads TGTGCCAGCAGGGAGGACAGGGGAACTGAAGCTTTCTTT.

The CDR3 here is CASSWQGGEQFF. CDR3 bases: TGTGCCAGCAGCTGGCAGGGCGGTGAGCAGTTCTTC. This rearrangement joins TRBV5-6 to TRBJ2-1; a possible D gene is TRBD1 (5 bases). CDR3 length: 12 amino acids. Germline CDR1 SGHDT, CDR2 YYEEEE. V lost 3 bases and J 9 bases, leaving 10 bases between the germline ends.